This passage covers 18 T cell receptor beta chains from one sample sequenced in a study of post-analysis software for immune sequencing data (dated by TCRdb to between 2014 and 2017). Overall study outcomes, separate from this receptor: Roughly 5 TRBV segments, including TRBV5-6, TRBV5-1 and TRBV20-1, were significantly more frequent in patients than controls.

Antigen specificity for these receptors is unknown. The method behind the library was PCR. Sequencing used an Illumina HiSeq 2500. To reduce PCR and sequencing biases, unique molecular identifiers were built into the TCR beta cDNA libraries. TCRdb reworked the public reads: Q25 trimming with fastp, MiXCR clone assembly, productive beta chains retained. CDR3 protein sequences are deduplicated, and each keeps its most common genes and DNA. Within this sample are about 260,000 distinct CDR3 sequences, with 30% to 45% of them counted one time only. The top ten clones comprise around 4.7% of the sample. The sequencing sample was made of blood. The receptors shown here come from a girl under 18 with multiple sclerosis.

V usage is TRBV6-1 and J usage is TRBJ2-1; D might be TRBD1 (5 bases). The CDR3 length is 16 residues. Germline V gene lookup returns CDR1 MNHNS and CDR2 SASEGT. V lost 0 bases to trimming and J lost 4 bases, with 13 bases between them. CDR3 protein: CASSEARQTRYNEQFF. The CDR3, as DNA: TGTGCCAGCAGTGAAGCGAGACAGACACGATACAATGAGCAGTTCTTC.

The chain links TRBV28 to TRBJ1-1; D is uncertain. Germline assignment: CDR1 MDHEN and CDR2 SYDVKM. There are 11 residues in the CDR3. V lost 8 bases and J 7 bases, leaving 11 bases between the germline ends. The CDR3 region has the DNA TGTGCCAGCCGCGACACGTATGAAGCTTTCTTT. Translation gives CASRDTYEAFF.

This chain connects TRBV4-2 to TRBJ2-3, with D possibly being TRBD2 (6 bases). Trimming left V 3 bases short and J 2 bases short, with 12 bases between. Germline-derived CDR1 and CDR2 are LGHNA and YNFKEQ. The CDR3 covers 15 residues. CDR3 protein: CASSHPGLNTDTQYF. Here the CDR3 DNA reads TGTGCCAGCAGCCATCCGGGACTGAACACAGATACGCAGTATTTT.

This clonotype showed up many times. V usage is TRBV6-4 and J usage is TRBJ2-3; a possible D gene is TRBD2 (5 bases). The CDR3 runs 13 residues. Germline V gene lookup returns CDR1 MRHNA and CDR2 SNTAGT. The V and J ends lost 2 bases and 6 bases respectively, with 9 bases between them. The CDR3 here is CASSDVPGDTQYF. The CDR3 bases are TGTGCCAGCAGTGACGTGCCGGGGGATACGCAGTATTTT.

The gene calls are TRBV20-1 and TRBJ2-1; D perhaps matches TRBD2 (5 bases). This CDR3 has 15 residues. The V end was cut by 0 bases, the J end by 9 bases, with 18 bases between. Germline V gene sequence: CDR1 DFQATT, CDR2 SNEGSKA (reference sequence). The CDR3 coding sequence is TGCAGTGCTAGAGATCACCCCCTAACTAGAGTTGAGCAGTTCTTC. It specifies CSARDHPLTRVEQFF.

In this sample, this clonotype turned up many times. V is TRBV13 and J is TRBJ2-3, with TRBD2 identical over 13 bases. CDR3 length: 16 residues. Germline CDR1 and CDR2: PRHDT and FYEKMQ (reference sequence). V was clipped by 4 bases and J by 2 bases; unmatched bases: 3. CDR3 in DNA: TGTGCCAGCAGCTCGGGACTAGCGGGATCCACAGATACGCAGTATTTT. Residues: CASSSGLAGSTDTQYF.

The chain employs TRBV4-2 and TRBJ1-2; possible D gene TRBD1, 5 bases. The germline V and J ends were trimmed by 3 bases and 4 bases, with 15 bases remaining between them. This CDR3 is built from 15 residues. Germline loops: CDR1 LGHNA, CDR2 YNFKEQ. This chain's CDR3 is CASSQGDHRSYGYTF. The DNA for the CDR3 is TGTGCCAGCAGCCAGGGGGACCATCGATCCTATGGCTACACCTTC.

This clonotype was seen more than once but under ten times. A much bigger clone sits one base away, suggesting this may be a read error. This chain joins TRBV6-5 and TRBJ2-5; D is undetermined. The CDR3 has 12 residues. Germline CDR1 reads MNHEY; CDR2 reads SVGAGI. V lost 3 bases, J lost 11 bases, and 13 bases lay in between. CDR3 sequence reads: CASSYSTDEQYF. The CDR3 coding sequence is TGTGCCAGCAGTTATTCTACAGATGAGCAGTACTTC.

Of note for this clonotype: An end of the junction does not agree with germline; a read error may underlie this. This chain uses TRBV27 with TRBJ1-2; D is unresolved. CDR1 MNHEY and CDR2 SMNVEV come from the germline V gene (reference sequence). The CDR3 length is 13 residues. CDR3 DNA sequence: TGTGCCAACAGTGGCCTGAGTAACTATGGCTACACCTTC. This encodes CANSGLSNYGYTF.

The table lists this clonotype with a count of one. Just one base apart from a much larger clone, this may be a read error. The chain links TRBV7-8 to TRBJ2-4; no clear D gene. The J call is doubtful: the DNA matches TRBJ2-7 better. Germline loops: CDR1 SGHVS, CDR2 FQNEAQ. The CDR3 extends over 13 amino acids. CDR3 in DNA: TGTGCCTGCAGCTCCCTGTCGGAGTACGAGCAGTACTTC. The encoded protein is CACSSLSEYEQYF.

With respect to this clonotype: A much larger clone sits a single nucleotide away, making a read error possible. This chain connects TRBV3-1 to TRBJ2-7; TRBD2 agrees at 9 bases. Germline V CDR1 and CDR2: LGHDT, YNNKEL (reference sequence). The length of the CDR3 is 16 residues. The ends lost 4 bases at V and 7 bases at J; junction bases unmatched: 14. Here the CDR3 reads CASSPYSGGTYNEQYF. CDR3 nucleotide sequence: TGTGCCAGCAGCCCATATAGCGGGGGCACCTACAATGAGCAGTACTTC.

This clonotype was detected many times. This rearrangement joins TRBV5-1 to TRBJ1-5; 10 positions agree with TRBD1. V lost 4 bases and J lost 7; bases outside the gene matches: 14. From germline, CDR1 is SGHRS and CDR2 YFSETQ. The CDR3 is 17 amino acids. The CDR3 protein is CASSRDPWDRGRQPQHF. Here the CDR3 DNA reads TGCGCCAGCAGCCGGGACCCCTGGGACAGGGGAAGACAGCCCCAGCATTTT.

The V and J genes are TRBV7-9 and TRBJ2-7, with 10 bases aligning to TRBD2. Looked up from germline, CDR1 is SEHNR and CDR2 is FQNEAQ (reference sequence). With V trimmed by 5 bases and J by 0 bases, 4 bases remained unmatched. The CDR3 length is 15 residues. CDR3 region: CASSPLAGSSYEQYF. The CDR3 DNA is TGTGCCAGCAGCCCACTAGCGGGAAGCTCCTACGAGCAGTACTTC. The full variable domain, rest sourced from reference TRBV7-9 and TRBJ2-7, is DTGVSQNPRHKITKRGQNVTFRCDPISEHNRLYWYRQTLGQGPEFLTYFQNEAQLEKSRLLSDRFSAERPKGSFSTLEIQRTEQGDSAMYLCASSPLAGSSYEQYFGPGTRLTVT.

This clonotype was picked up a small number of times. V and J are TRBV2 and TRBJ2-3, with 9 nucleotides matching TRBD2. This CDR3 comprises 16 residues. Germline assignment: CDR1 SNHLY and CDR2 FYNNEI. J gave up 5 bases and V 4 bases, and 10 bases lay outside the gene matches. The CDR3 nucleotides are TGTGCCAGCAGTGGGGTTCGCGGGGGGGCCCGAGATACGCAGTATTTT. Encoded protein: CASSGVRGGARDTQYF.

This clonotype was recorded only once. The CDR3 sequence: CASTRGPYEQYF. The CDR3 DNA reads as TGTGCCAGCACCAGAGGTCCATACGAGCAGTACTTC. The gene calls are TRBV28 and TRBJ2-7; D unclear. Looked up from germline, CDR1 is MDHEN and CDR2 is SYDVKM. The CDR3 has 12 amino acids. Between the trimmed V and J ends, which lost 7 bases and 4 bases, there was a span of 11 bases.

The chain joins TRBV20-1 to TRBJ1-5; 7 bases match TRBD1. V gave up 1 base and J gave up 0 bases; unmatched junction bases: 6. CDR3 size: 16 residues. CDR1 is DFQATT and CDR2 is SNEGSKA in the germline V gene (reference sequence). The CDR3 coding sequence is TGCAGTGCTAGAGTTTGGGACAGCGATAGCAATCAGCCCCAGCATTTT. Translated, it gives CSARVWDSDSNQPQHF.

The chain links TRBV5-1 to TRBJ2-1; 14 nucleotides agree with TRBD2. Germline V lookup: CDR1 SGHRS, CDR2 YFSETQ. The CDR3 sequence is 16 residues long. V shed 4 bases and J 5 bases; nucleotides not matched to a gene: 5. The CDR3, as DNA: TGCGCCAGCAGCCGCGGGACTAGCGGGAGACACAATGAGCAGTTCTTC. It codes for CASSRGTSGRHNEQFF. The full variable domain, completed using reference TRBV5-1 and TRBJ2-1, is KAGVTQTPRYLIKTRGQQVTLSCSPISGHRSVSWYQQTPGQGLQFLFEYFSETQRNKGNFPGRFSGRQFSNSRSEMNVSTLELGDSALYLCASSRGTSGRHNEQFFGPGTRLTVL.

Ten or more counts support this clonotype. This chain joins TRBV28 and TRBJ2-2; tentatively, D is TRBD2 (5 bases). Per germline, CDR1 MDHEN and CDR2 SYDVKM. V was clipped by 8 bases and J by 0 bases, with 13 bases between them. The CDR3 contains 15 residues. DNA of the CDR3: TGTGCCAGCCTGCCCGGAGGCGCGAACACCGGGGAGCTGTTTTTT. It codes for CASLPGGANTGELFF.